One and the same sample provided the 5 T cell receptor beta chains below, sequenced in a study of human T cells and chemical hapten exposure (dated by TCRdb to the early 2020s). Library preparation employed RACE. Sequencing used a NextSeq 500. The public reads were quality trimmed at Q25 with fastp and then assembled into clones with MiXCR by TCRdb, keeping productive beta chains. A single entry per CDR3 protein holds the most common genes and DNA from its merged rows. The sample records 100,000 to 150,000 distinct CDR3 sequences, roughly 9% of which are singletons. In total, the top ten clones hold approximately 2% of the sample. The time point label on this specimen signifies: healthy volunteer bleed at 2 weeks. Unfractionated whole blood was collected in Tempus Blood RNA tubes, and total RNA was extracted from that blood. Source material: whole blood. The receptors were gathered from a male donor in good health. Some clones in this sample may be carry-over from other donors' samples.

This clonotype has more than one count but fewer than ten. The V call is TRBV4-3, the J call TRBJ2-1, with D perhaps matching TRBD1 or TRBD2 (5 bases each). The CDR3 has 18 amino acids. The V and J ends lost 1 base and 5 bases respectively, with 21 bases between them. Germline CDR1 LGHNA, CDR2 YSLEER. CDR3 nucleotides: TGCGCCAGCAGCCAAGGGGCCCTATGGGGGAGTACGGACAATGAGCAGTTCTTC. The encoded protein is CASSQGALWGSTDNEQFF.

This clonotype was seen repeatedly, ten times or more. The chain links TRBV7-9 to TRBJ2-3; D not resolved. There are 13 residues in the CDR3. The V gene lost 1 base and the J gene lost 0 bases, with 2 bases spanning the gap. Germline CDR1 SEHNR, CDR2 FQNEAQ (reference sequence). Here the CDR3 DNA reads TGTGCCAGCAGCTTAGTGAGCACAGATACGCAGTATTTT. This gives the protein CASSLVSTDTQYF. The entire variable domain, with the rest obtained from reference TRBV7-9 and TRBJ2-3, is as follows: DTGVSQNPRHKITKRGQNVTFRCDPISEHNRLYWYRQTLGQGPEFLTYFQNEAQLEKSRLLSDRFSAERPKGSFSTLEIQRTEQGDSAMYLCASSLVSTDTQYFGPGTRLTVL.

The V and J genes are TRBV19 and TRBJ1-1; 9 positions agree with TRBD1. From germline, CDR1 is LNHDA and CDR2 SQIVND (reference sequence). This CDR3 has 13 amino acids. Trimming took 5 bases from V and 5 from J; bases not matched to a gene: 3. The CDR3: CASSPGQGTEAFF. CDR3 DNA: TGTGCCAGTAGTCCCGGACAGGGGACTGAAGCTTTCTTT.

This clonotype was detected only a few times. V and J are TRBV6-5 and TRBJ2-5, with a possible D match to TRBD2 (5 bases). Per germline, CDR1 MNHEY and CDR2 SVGAGI. V lost 0 bases, J lost 5 bases, and 16 bases lay in between. The CDR3 spans 16 residues. CDR3 protein: CASSYSESTGVETQYF. CDR3 bases: TGTGCCAGCAGTTACTCAGAGAGTACCGGGGTGGAGACCCAGTACTTC.

The rearrangement uses TRBV28 and TRBJ2-3, with 9 nucleotides matching TRBD2. Germline V gives CDR1 MDHEN, CDR2 SYDVKM. The CDR3 spans 17 residues. Trimming removed 7 bases from V and 5 bases from J; junction bases left unmatched: 16. The CDR3 DNA follows: TGTGCCAGCATAAGAGGGTTAGCGGGAGTGGGCATAGATACGCAGTATTTT. Residues: CASIRGLAGVGIDTQYF.